This TCR beta chain is from a study of chemoradiotherapy in HPV16-positive cancers. TCRdb's table, derived via immunoSEQ multiplex PCR, lists solely in-frame clones and lacks some. The repertoire includes about 32,000 clones, roughly 77% of them detected once, and 3% to 4% sits in the top ten. CDR3 length: 17 amino acids. Per the germline V gene, CDR1 is SGHTA and CDR2 is FQGNSA. Trimming cost V 1 base and J 7 bases; bases outside gene matches: 10. The source material was blood, sampled from a patient who underwent chemoradiotherapy. The TCR sequence derives from a human donor with HPV-associated anogenital cancer. V usage is TRBV7-2 and J usage is TRBJ2-1; 10 nucleotides align to TRBD2. The CDR3 region has the DNA TGTGCCAGCAGCTTAGGGAGAGCGGGGGGGCCGGAGAATGAGCAGTTCTTC. This translates into CASSLGRAGGPENEQFF.